This T cell receptor beta chain was recovered during a study of shared clonotypes between healthy human individuals (dated by TCRdb to 2018 to 2020). General notes on the study: The cohort comprised two women and three men aged 18 to 49 years. To estimate repertoire size and how much clonotype sharing occurs between individuals, the study deeply sequenced the blood TCR repertoires of about 5 healthy adults. Different laboratories and diverse techniques were used to prepare libraries and sequence TCR repertoires, to increase sequencing depth and limit assay-specific biases. Between about 0.9 and 8.9 billion PBMCs per donor were obtained by leukapheresis. For each donor, CD4 naive and CD4 memory were each given three plates, CD8 naive was given two plates, and CD8 memory was given one plate. Here is what the overall study found, with its caveats: Naive subsets generally had larger estimated clonotype richness than memory subsets did. Rarefaction of sorted-subset datasets indicated incomplete sequencing despite the large sequencing depth. Based on pairwise subsampling, the degree of clonotype sharing among donors was expected to be affected by sequencing depth. Compared with non-shared clonotypes, the clonotypes found in all four sorted-subset donors had higher generation probabilities. The genetic and exposure-history diversity represented was limited by the small number of donors. Across a few donors, approximately 5% of naive CD4, roughly 3.5% of naive CD8, under 2.5% of memory CD4, and approximately 0.4% of memory CD8 clonotypes were shared. Sampling was restricted to blood, and TCR repertoires in tissue are likely to differ from TCR repertoires in blood.

Using the deep immunoSEQ assay, TCR CDR3 regions were amplified from genomic DNA by multiplex PCR. Genomic DNA extracted from each cell subset was distributed evenly over all wells of several immunoSEQ 96-well plates, and each plate served as one replicate. Each replicate PCR for sorted subsets received approximately 200 ng genomic DNA, equal to roughly 29,000 T cell genomes. The purified libraries were quantified using a Qubit 3.0 fluorometer, sized with a Bioanalyzer 2100, and then quantified again using the KAPA Library Quantification kit. Every immunoSEQ 96-well plate was sequenced on a dedicated single-read 150-cycle Illumina NextSeq 550 flow cell. The authors processed their data as follows. Because the immunoSEQ output held only junctional sequences and lacked quality scores, the filtering could not match the filtering applied to full-length reads. To assign V/J genes and CDR3, sequences were annotated against IMGT germline references using PyIR, a Python wrapper for IgBLAST v1.9. Reads were removed for weak V/J assignments (E-value above 1e-6), missing CDR3, stop codons, out-of-frame junctions, or ambiguous translated residues. V3J clonotypes were defined by identical inferred V gene, J gene, and CDR3 amino acid sequence. Percentage overlap between repertoires was computed as shared unique clonotypes divided by the size of the smaller repertoire. Richness of each repertoire was evaluated using RTK rarefaction, the Chao1 estimator, and Recon v2.1 estimates of unobserved clonotypes. For all TCRbeta clonotypes obtained by the gDNA method from four donors, generation probabilities were computed with OLGA. In its TCRdb copy, this immuneACCESS table keeps in-frame sequences only and misses some clones. Where compared with another copy, unresolved V genes explain less than half of these, and the others have no known cause. V, J and clone size derive from that table, while D and trimming were established from the DNA sequence. Recorded for this sample are a few million clones; more than 80% of them occurred a single time. 0.39% of the sample belongs to the ten largest clones.

Details on this clone: What antigen it recognizes has not been identified. Base qualities were left out, and no much larger clone turns up one base away.

V is cut back by 9 bases and J by 1 base, with 13 bases in the junction unmatched. Taken from the germline V gene (reference sequence), the CDR1 and CDR2 loops are LNHDA and SQIVND. Reading from cysteine to phenylalanine, the CDR3 counts 16 amino acids. The read is trimmed to its CDR3 DNA, 48 bases read in frame from base 1. Healthy HIV-negative adults with no recently reported acute infections or vaccinations were included as donors. Every donor was a Caucasian adult residing in Nashville, Tennessee, USA. CD4+ T cells were enriched through magnetic negative selection, after which naive cells were positively selected on CD45RA and the remaining negative fraction served as the memory subset. Blood was obtained by leukapheresis, after which PBMCs were separated by Ficoll-Histopaque density gradient centrifugation and cryopreserved in liquid nitrogen vapor phase. Analytical flow cytometry was used to check the purity and quantity of each magnetically sorted T cell population. Each sorted fraction had its genomic DNA isolated and then quantified by UV absorbance on a Nanodrop 2000c.

Sequenced material: naive CD4+ T cells from PBMCs. The intended sense of this specimen's cell subset or site label: CD45RA+ positively selected. The receptor was derived from a man aged 18 to 30 in good health. Some clones in this sample may be carry-over from other donors' samples. The chain links TRBV19 with TRBJ2-3; the central 7 bases match TRBD2. In nucleotide form, the sequence is TGTGCCAGCGGAACTTGGGTCCGGGAGGGCACAGATACGCAGTATTTT. Its translation reads: CASGTWVREGTDTQYF.